This T cell receptor beta chain came from a study of OX40 agonist ivuxolimab in advanced cancers. The CDR3 loop spans 12 amino acids. The ends were cut back, 5 bases at V and 6 bases at J, with 10 bases in the middle. Germline values: CDR1 SGHNT, CDR2 YYREEE (reference sequence). Assay used: immunoSEQ multiplex PCR; TCRdb lists only in-frame clones, some missing. The profile shows just under 80,000 clones, roughly 86% of them singletons. Patients who had autoimmune disease history or got systemic immunosuppression were left out. A few counts support this clone. Sequenced here: CD4+ or CD8+ T cells sorted from blood, sampled in a trial of the OX40 agonist ivuxolimab. The chain is built from TRBV5-4 and TRBJ2-3, with a weak D call TRBD2 (5 bases). This TCR was recovered from an adult with an advanced solid tumor such as melanoma, head and neck, liver or kidney cancer. Here the CDR3 reads CASRDSVDTQYF. CDR3 coding DNA: TGTGCCAGCAGGGACTCGGTGGATACGCAGTATTTT. The variable domain in full, with the rest retrieved from reference TRBV5-4 and TRBJ2-3, is ETGVTQSPTHLIKTRGQQVTLRCSSQSGHNTVSWYQQALGQGPQFIFQYYREEENGRGNFPPRFSGLQFPNYSSELNVNALELDDSALYLCASRDSVDTQYFGPGTRLTVL.